This TCR beta chain stems from a study of cytomegalovirus exposure and HLA in healthy donors. The sample holds a few counts of this clone. Healthy people donating bone marrow made up the donors. V was pared by 2 bases and J by 7 bases, with 15 bases between. The CDR3 contains 14 residues. Germline values: CDR1 SGHVS, CDR2 FNYEAQ. The PCR employed 60 Vbeta primers together with 13 Jbeta primers. Produced via immunoSEQ multiplex PCR; TCRdb's table is partial and in-frame only. The sample lists about 130,000 clones; about 75% were seen once. The origin of this receptor is a man under 40 in good health and CMV-seronegative. The source material was PBMCs. This chain uses TRBV7-6 with TRBJ2-7, with D possibly TRBD1 on 6 matching bases. CDR3 bases: TGTGCCAGCAGCTTAACGGGATCCACAGGGGAGCAGTACTTC. Translated, it gives CASSLTGSTGEQYF.